The 11 T cell receptor beta chains given below trace back to one sample, sequenced in a study of blood T cell repertoires in COVID-19. Some clones are missing from TCRdb's copy, which holds only in-frame ones; the method was immunoSEQ multiplex PCR. The data hold 95,000 to 130,000 clones, with around four fifths observed a single time. What was sequenced was peripheral blood. These receptor sequences come from a man aged 30-40 years with acute or convalescent COVID-19.

The J gene is TRBJ2-1, the V gene TRBV11-3; D call uncertain. Germline V gene lookup returns CDR1 SGHNT and CDR2 YENEEA. Trimming removed 4 bases at V and 4 bases at J, with 14 bases between. This CDR3 has 15 residues. The CDR3 region has the DNA TGTGCCAGCAGCTCCACTTTCGTGGAGTACAATGAGCAGTTCTTC. Translating it yields CASSSTFVEYNEQFF.

The V call is TRBV29-1, the J call TRBJ1-2; D not certain. CDR1 and CDR2 from the germline V gene are SQVTM and ANQGSEA. This CDR3 has 12 residues. V was trimmed by 4 bases and J by 2 bases, leaving 8 bases between them. CDR3: CSVGLGNYGYTF. The CDR3 coding sequence is TGCAGCGTTGGCCTGGGCAACTATGGCTACACCTTC. Full variable domain (remainder filled in from reference TRBV29-1 and TRBJ1-2): SAVISQKPSRDICQRGTSLTIQCQVDSQVTMMFWYRQQPGQSLTLIATANQGSEATYESGFVIDKFPISRPNLTFSTLTVSNMSPEDSSIYLCSVGLGNYGYTFGSGTRLTVV.

In this sample, this clone turned up a few times. The V call is TRBV29-1, the J call TRBJ2-1, with D tentatively TRBD2 (6 bases). There are 13 residues in the CDR3. The ends were cut back, 4 bases at V and 1 base at J, with 8 bases in the middle. The V gene's germline CDR1 is SQVTM and CDR2 ANQGSEA. The CDR3 region has the DNA TGCAGCGTTGCTCTAGCGTCCTACAATGAGCAGTTCTTC. Residues: CSVALASYNEQFF.

This clone was counted only a few times. The J gene is TRBJ2-7, the V gene TRBV7-2; no reliable D call. Germline loops: CDR1 SGHTA, CDR2 FQGNSA. The ends were cut back, 2 bases at V and 1 base at J, with 9 bases in the middle. This CDR3 region has 14 residues. The CDR3 region is CASSLLSRSYEQYF. CDR3 sequence (DNA): TGTGCCAGCAGCTTACTGAGCCGGTCCTACGAGCAGTACTTC.

The chain has TRBV2 and TRBJ2-1; TRBD2 matches 14 bases. The CDR3 has 16 residues. Unmatched junction bases numbered 8, after V lost 8 bases and J lost 5 bases. CDR1 and CDR2 from the germline V gene are SNHLY and FYNNEI. CDR3 sequence: CASGLAGGLIDNEQFF. CDR3 coding DNA: TGTGCCAGCGGACTAGCGGGAGGCCTGATCGACAATGAGCAGTTCTTC.

CDR3 amino acids: CSVSTIEAFF. The DNA of the CDR3 is TGCAGCGTTTCCACTATTGAAGCTTTCTTT. The rearrangement uses TRBV29-1 and TRBJ1-1; D ambiguous. V lost 5 bases and J 7 bases, leaving 8 bases between the germline ends. Per germline, CDR1 SQVTM and CDR2 ANQGSEA. This CDR3 has 10 amino acids.

J is TRBJ1-1 and V is TRBV29-1, with TRBD1 identical over 8 bases. This CDR3 is 13 amino acids long. Germline V gene sequence: CDR1 SQVTM, CDR2 ANQGSEA. V dropped 7 bases and J dropped 3; count of bases not matched to a gene: 7. CDR3 sequence: CSALTGDHTEAFF. The CDR3 nucleotides read TGCAGCGCCTTGACAGGGGATCACACTGAAGCTTTCTTT.

The CDR3 DNA reads as TGTGCCAGCAGCCAAGATACTAGGAGCTCCTACGAGCAGTACTTC. This gives the protein CASSQDTRSSYEQYF. V is TRBV3-1 (or the pseudogene TRBV3-2) and J is TRBJ2-7; D might be TRBD2 (5 bases). Germline V gene sequence: CDR1 LGHDT, CDR2 YNNKEL (reference sequence). The CDR3 covers 15 residues. Trimming cost V 0 bases and J 0 bases, with 9 bases left between them.

V is TRBV5-8 and J is TRBJ2-1, with unresolved D. The CDR3 runs to 12 residues. CDR1 is SGHTS, CDR2 YDEGEE, per germline. Trimming removed 1 base at V and 6 bases at J, with 5 bases between. CDR3 nucleotides: TGTGCCAGCAGCTTGCTAGTCAATGAGCAGTTCTTC. Residues: CASSLLVNEQFF.

The gene calls are TRBV4-2 and TRBJ1-1; D gene uncertain. Deletions cut 4 bases from V and 1 base from J, with 7 bases between. CDR1 is LGHNA and CDR2 is YNFKEQ in the germline V gene. CDR3 length: 13 amino acids. In nucleotides, the CDR3 is TGTGCCAGCAGCCTACCCGGGAACACTGAAGCTTTCTTT. Its protein product is CASSLPGNTEAFF.

This chain connects TRBV6-5 to TRBJ1-2; D gene ambiguous. Trimming pared 3 bases from V and 3 bases from J, leaving 8 bases between. Germline CDR1 is MNHEY and CDR2 is SVGAGI. The CDR3 has 13 amino acids. CDR3 in DNA: TGTGCCAGCAGTTATGGGCACTACTATGGCTACACCTTC. This translates into CASSYGHYYGYTF.